These T cell receptor beta chains were read from a single sample in a study of T cells in tuberculosis. TCRdb's copy holds only in-frame clones and misses some; the assay was immunoSEQ multiplex PCR. The table records 20,000 to 25,000 clones, around 97% of them present only once. The specimen was PBMCs. The receptor source for this set is a donor under 30 with latent tuberculosis or without tuberculosis infection. CDR3s include the opening cysteine and the closing phenylalanine or tryptophan. A D gene is named only where the DNA matches it firmly. For some rows the clone size is stated as once, few or many, or as a class when expanded; others skip it.

.	TRBV5-1	.	TRBJ1-2	CASSLSRVDYGYTF	TGCGCCAGCAGCTTGAGTCGGGTTGACTATGGCTACACCTTC
.	TRBV5-4	.	TRBJ2-1	CASSPPVALSYNEQFF	TGTGCCAGCAGCCCCCCGGTAGCGCTATCCTACAATGAGCAGTTCTTC
.	TRBV27	.	TRBJ2-7	CASSGPGWYEQYF	TGTGCCAGCAGTGGCCCCGGGTGGTACGAGCAGTACTTC
TRBD1	TRBV5-1	.	TRBJ2-3	CASSLEGAADTQYF	TGCGCCAGCAGCTTAGAGGGGGCAGCGGATACGCAGTATTTT
.	TRBV27	.	TRBJ2-7	CASSFVGDEQYF	TGTGCCAGCAGTTTTGTAGGAGACGAGCAGTACTTC
.	TRBV5-6	.	TRBJ2-1	CASSLAMEGSYNEQFF	TGTGCCAGCAGCTTGGCCATGGAGGGCTCCTACAATGAGCAGTTCTTC
.	TRBV27	.	TRBJ1-4	CASKTGRTDMENEKLFF	TGTGCCAGCAAGACAGGCCGCACAGATATGGAAAATGAAAAACTGTTTTTT
.	TRBV2	.	TRBJ1-6	CASIRDYNSPLHF	TGTGCCAGCATCCGGGACTATAATTCACCCCTCCACTTT
TRBD1	TRBV19	.	TRBJ1-5	CASSIGGQVNQPQHF	TGTGCCAGTAGTATCGGAGGACAGGTCAATCAGCCCCAGCATTTT
.	TRBV14	.	TRBJ1-2	CASSPPTGRQNGYTF	TGTGCCAGCAGCCCCCCCACAGGGAGACAGAATGGCTACACCTTC
TRBD1	TRBV9	.	TRBJ1-4	CASSVGGQGNEKLFF	TGTGCCAGCAGCGTAGGGGGACAGGGGAATGAAAAACTGTTTTTT
TRBD1	TRBV7-2	.	TRBJ1-6	CASSATGEDNSPLHF	TGTGCCAGCAGCGCGACAGGGGAAGATAATTCACCCCTCCACTTT
.	TRBV25-1	.	TRBJ1-2	CASSEQGGYTF	TGTGCCAGCAGTGAGCAGGGGGGCTACACCTTC
TRBD1	TRBV5-1	.	TRBJ1-1	CASSLQGTGSMDTEAFF	TGCGCCAGCAGCTTGCAAGGGACAGGGAGTATGGACACTGAAGCTTTCTTT
.	TRBV4-3	.	TRBJ2-1	CASSQVFGGYEQFF	TGCGCCAGCAGCCAAGTCTTTGGAGGGTATGAGCAGTTCTTC
.	TRBV7-9	.	TRBJ2-1	CASSPLDSYNEQFF	TGTGCCAGCAGCCCCTTAGACTCCTACAATGAGCAGTTCTTC
.	TRBV5-1	.	TRBJ2-2	CASSPDPYRTGELFF	TGCGCCAGCAGCCCAGATCCTTACAGGACCGGGGAGCTGTTTTTT
.	TRBV9	.	TRBJ1-5	CASSVDGGQPQHF	TGTGCCAGCAGCGTAGACGGCGGTCAGCCCCAGCATTTT
TRBD1	TRBV10-2	.	TRBJ1-1	CASSESGPGQGGNTEAFF	TGCGCCAGCAGTGAAAGTGGACCCGGACAGGGGGGGAACACTGAAGCTTTCTTT
.	TRBV19	.	TRBJ1-5	CASSLAPRASNQPQHF	TGTGCCAGTAGCCTCGCTCCCCGAGCCAGCAATCAGCCCCAGCATTTT
.	TRBV30	.	TRBJ1-4	CAWSGRLNEKLFF	TGTGCCTGGAGTGGTAGACTTAATGAAAAACTGTTTTTT
TRBD2	TRBV23-1	.	TRBJ2-7	CASSLWLAETYEQYF	TGCGCCAGCAGTCTATGGCTAGCGGAGACCTACGAGCAGTACTTC
.	TRBV5-1	.	TRBJ2-1	CASSLPRLANEQFF	TGCGCCAGCAGCTTACCGCGCCTTGCCAATGAGCAGTTCTTC
.	TRBV12-5	.	TRBJ2-5	CASGSPPGKETQYF	TGTGCTAGTGGTTCCCCTCCGGGTAAAGAGACCCAGTACTTC
TRBD1	TRBV7-9	.	TRBJ1-1	CASSLTTGGRTEAFF	TGTGCCAGCAGCCTAACGACAGGGGGCCGCACTGAAGCTTTCTTT
.	TRBV7-9	.	TRBJ2-1	CASSSQGMHPYNEQFF	TGTGCCAGCAGCTCCCAGGGGATGCACCCCTACAATGAGCAGTTCTTC
.	TRBV30	.	TRBJ2-7	CAWRIGLAGAYEQYF	TGTGCCTGGAGAATAGGGTTGGCAGGGGCCTACGAGCAGTACTTC
.	TRBV6-5	.	TRBJ1-2	CASSYLGPQGRYGYTF	TGTGCCAGCAGTTACTTAGGGCCTCAGGGGCGGTATGGCTACACCTTC
.	TRBV28	.	TRBJ1-5	CASDLEAASNQPQHF	TGTGCCAGCGATTTGGAGGCGGCGAGCAATCAGCCCCAGCATTTT
TRBD1	TRBV10-3	once	TRBJ2-1	CAISLTSTGNEQFF	TGTGCCATCAGTCTGACCTCGACAGGGAATGAGCAGTTCTTC
.	TRBV18	.	TRBJ2-7	CASSPLTDTYEQYF	TGTGCCAGCTCACCACTAACTGACACCTACGAGCAGTACTTC
TRBD1	TRBV27	.	TRBJ2-2	CASSSWTGIAGELFF	TGTGCCAGCAGTTCCTGGACAGGGATTGCCGGGGAGCTGTTTTTT
.	TRBV5-1	.	TRBJ1-1	CASSLRGAEAFF	TGCGCCAGCAGCTTGCGTGGAGCCGAAGCTTTCTTT
.	TRBV7-2	.	TRBJ1-1	CASSLVINAEAFF	TGTGCCAGCAGCTTAGTGATCAATGCGGAAGCTTTCTTT
TRBD1	TRBV2	.	TRBJ1-2	CATDRFHGYTF	TGTGCCACGGACAGGTTTCATGGCTACACCTTC
TRBD1	TRBV27	.	TRBJ1-2	CASSPTQGANYGYTF	TGTGCCAGCAGTCCAACTCAGGGGGCTAACTATGGCTACACCTTC
.	TRBV30	.	TRBJ2-7	CAWGGAGRSSYEQYF	TGTGCCTGGGGAGGGGCGGGGAGGAGCTCCTACGAGCAGTACTTC
.	TRBV29-1	.	TRBJ1-5	CSVVVAGGSNQPQHF	TGCAGCGTTGTTGTCGCGGGGGGCAGCAATCAGCCCCAGCATTTT
TRBD1	TRBV4-1	once	TRBJ2-7	CASSLGQGDYEQYF	TGCGCCAGCAGCCTAGGACAGGGGGATTACGAGCAGTACTTC